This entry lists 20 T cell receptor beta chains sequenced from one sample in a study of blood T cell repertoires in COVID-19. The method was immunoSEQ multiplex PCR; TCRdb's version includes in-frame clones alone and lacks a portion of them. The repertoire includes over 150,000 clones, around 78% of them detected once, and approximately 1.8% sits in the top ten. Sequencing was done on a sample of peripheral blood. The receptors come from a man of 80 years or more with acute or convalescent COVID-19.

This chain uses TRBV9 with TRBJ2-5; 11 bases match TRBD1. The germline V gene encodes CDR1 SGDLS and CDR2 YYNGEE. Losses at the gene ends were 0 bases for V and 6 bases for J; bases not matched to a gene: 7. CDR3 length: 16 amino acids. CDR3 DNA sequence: TGTGCCAGCAGCGTAGGCAGGACAGGGGGCGCGCAGACCCAGTACTTC. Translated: CASSVGRTGGAQTQYF.

The CDR3 sequence: CASSIQPYEQYF. DNA for the CDR3: TGCGCCAGCAGCATACAGCCCTACGAGCAGTACTTC. This chain links TRBV5-1 with TRBJ2-7; D gene unclear. The CDR3 has 12 residues. V lost 4 bases and J lost 2, with 7 bases in between. From germline, CDR1 is SGHRS and CDR2 YFSETQ.

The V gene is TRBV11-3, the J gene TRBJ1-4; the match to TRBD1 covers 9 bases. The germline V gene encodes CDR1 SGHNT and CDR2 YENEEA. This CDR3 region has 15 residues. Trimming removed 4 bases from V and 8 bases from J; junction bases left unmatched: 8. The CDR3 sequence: CASSYGQGPTEKLFF. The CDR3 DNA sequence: TGTGCCAGCAGCTACGGACAGGGGCCCACGGAAAAACTGTTTTTT.

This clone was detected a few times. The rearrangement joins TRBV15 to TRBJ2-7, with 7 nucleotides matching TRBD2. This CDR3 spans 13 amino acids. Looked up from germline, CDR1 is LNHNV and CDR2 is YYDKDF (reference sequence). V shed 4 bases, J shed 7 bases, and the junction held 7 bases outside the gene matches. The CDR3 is CATSTERDPEQYV. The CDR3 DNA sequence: TGTGCCACCAGCACCGAGCGGGATCCGGAGCAGTACGTC.

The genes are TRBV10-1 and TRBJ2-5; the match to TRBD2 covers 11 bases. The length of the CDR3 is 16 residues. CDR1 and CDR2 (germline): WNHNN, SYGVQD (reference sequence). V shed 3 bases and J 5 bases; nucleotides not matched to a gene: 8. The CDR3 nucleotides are TGCGCCAGCAGTGACCCTAGCGGGGGGATGGTTGAGACCCAGTACTTC. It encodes CASSDPSGGMVETQYF.

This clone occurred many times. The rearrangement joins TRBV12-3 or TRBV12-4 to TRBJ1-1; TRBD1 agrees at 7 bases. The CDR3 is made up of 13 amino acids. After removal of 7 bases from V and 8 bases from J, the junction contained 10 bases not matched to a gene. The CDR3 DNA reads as TGTGCCAGCAAAACCGAAGGGACAGAAGAAGCTTTCTTT. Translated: CASKTEGTEEAFF.

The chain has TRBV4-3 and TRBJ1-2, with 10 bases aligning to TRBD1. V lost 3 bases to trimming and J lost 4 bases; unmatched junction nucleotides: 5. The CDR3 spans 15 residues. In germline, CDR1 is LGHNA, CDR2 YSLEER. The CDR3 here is CASSHDRGHAYGYTF. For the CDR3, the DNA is TGCGCCAGCAGCCATGACAGGGGGCACGCCTATGGCTACACCTTC.

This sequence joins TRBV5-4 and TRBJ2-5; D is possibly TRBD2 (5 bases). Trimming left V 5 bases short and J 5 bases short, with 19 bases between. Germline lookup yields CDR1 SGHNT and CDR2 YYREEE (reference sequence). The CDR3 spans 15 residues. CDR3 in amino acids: CASRSAGNVGETQYF. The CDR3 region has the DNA TGTGCCAGCAGATCTGCCGGGAATGTTGGGGAGACCCAGTACTTC.

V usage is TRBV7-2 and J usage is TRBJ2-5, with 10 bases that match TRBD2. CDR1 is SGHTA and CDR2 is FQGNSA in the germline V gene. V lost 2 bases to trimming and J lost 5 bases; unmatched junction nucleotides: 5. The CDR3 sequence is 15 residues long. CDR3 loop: CASSLLPSGGETQYF. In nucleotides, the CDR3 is TGTGCCAGCAGCTTATTACCTAGCGGGGGTGAGACCCAGTACTTC.

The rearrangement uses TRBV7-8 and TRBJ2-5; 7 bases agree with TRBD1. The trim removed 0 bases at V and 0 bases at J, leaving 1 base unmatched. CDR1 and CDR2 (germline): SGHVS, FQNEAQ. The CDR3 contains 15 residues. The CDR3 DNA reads TGTGCCAGCAGCTTAGCGGGGACAGACCAAGAGACCCAGTACTTC. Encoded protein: CASSLAGTDQETQYF.

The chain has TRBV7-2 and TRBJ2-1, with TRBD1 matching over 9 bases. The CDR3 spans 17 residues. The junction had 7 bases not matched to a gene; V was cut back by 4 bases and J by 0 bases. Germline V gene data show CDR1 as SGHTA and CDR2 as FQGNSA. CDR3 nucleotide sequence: TGTGCCAGCAGCTCCCAACAGGGGGCGAGCTCCTACAATGAGCAGTTCTTC. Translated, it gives CASSSQQGASSYNEQFF.

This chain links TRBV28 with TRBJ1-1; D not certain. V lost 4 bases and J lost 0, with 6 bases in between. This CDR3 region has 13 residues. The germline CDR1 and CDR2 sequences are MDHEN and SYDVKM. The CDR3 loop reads CASSSTMNTEAFF. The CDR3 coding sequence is TGTGCCAGCAGTTCGACAATGAACACTGAAGCTTTCTTT.

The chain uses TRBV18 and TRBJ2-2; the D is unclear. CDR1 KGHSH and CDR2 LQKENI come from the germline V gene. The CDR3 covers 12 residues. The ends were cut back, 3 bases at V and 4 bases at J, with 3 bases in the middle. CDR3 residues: CASSPFTGELFF. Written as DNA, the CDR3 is TGTGCCAGCTCACCCTTCACCGGGGAGCTGTTTTTT.

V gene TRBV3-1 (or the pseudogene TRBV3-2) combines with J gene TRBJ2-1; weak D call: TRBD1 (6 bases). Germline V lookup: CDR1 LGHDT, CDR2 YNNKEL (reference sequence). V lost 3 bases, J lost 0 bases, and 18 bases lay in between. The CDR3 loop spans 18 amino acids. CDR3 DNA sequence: TGTGCCAGCAGCCAGGGCCGGAGAGAAGGGGGCTCCTACAATGAGCAGTTCTTC. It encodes CASSQGRREGGSYNEQFF.

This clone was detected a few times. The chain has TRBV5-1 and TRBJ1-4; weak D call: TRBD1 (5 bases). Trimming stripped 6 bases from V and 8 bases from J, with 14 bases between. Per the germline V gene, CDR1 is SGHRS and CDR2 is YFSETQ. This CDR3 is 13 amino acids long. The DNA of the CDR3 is TGCGCCAGCACTGTTGGGGCCGGGGAAAAACTGTTTTTT. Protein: CASTVGAGEKLFF.

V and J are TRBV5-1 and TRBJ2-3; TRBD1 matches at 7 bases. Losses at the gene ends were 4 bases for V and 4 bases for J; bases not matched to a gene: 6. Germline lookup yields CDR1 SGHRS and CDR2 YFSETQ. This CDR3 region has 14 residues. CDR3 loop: CASSLGQSADTQYF. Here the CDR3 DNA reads TGCGCCAGCAGCCTGGGACAGTCTGCAGATACGCAGTATTTT.

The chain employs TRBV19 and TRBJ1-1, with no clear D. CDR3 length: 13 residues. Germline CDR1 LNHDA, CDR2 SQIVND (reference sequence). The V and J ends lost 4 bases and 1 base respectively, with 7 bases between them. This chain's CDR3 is CASSSSGNTEAFF. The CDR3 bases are TGTGCCAGTAGTAGTTCGGGGAACACTGAAGCTTTCTTT.

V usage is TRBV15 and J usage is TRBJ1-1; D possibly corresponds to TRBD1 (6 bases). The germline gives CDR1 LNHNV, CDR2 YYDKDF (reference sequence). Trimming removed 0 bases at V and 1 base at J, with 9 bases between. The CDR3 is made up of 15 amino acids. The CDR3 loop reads CATSRDLGGNTEAFF. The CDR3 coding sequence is TGTGCCACCAGCAGAGATCTAGGGGGGAACACTGAAGCTTTCTTT.

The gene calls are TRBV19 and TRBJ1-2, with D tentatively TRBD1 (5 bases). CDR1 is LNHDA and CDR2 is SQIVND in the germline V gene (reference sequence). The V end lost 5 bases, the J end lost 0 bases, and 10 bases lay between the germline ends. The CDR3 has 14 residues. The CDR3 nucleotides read TGTGCCAGTAGTGTGGGGCCCGCTAACTATGGCTACACCTTC. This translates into CASSVGPANYGYTF.

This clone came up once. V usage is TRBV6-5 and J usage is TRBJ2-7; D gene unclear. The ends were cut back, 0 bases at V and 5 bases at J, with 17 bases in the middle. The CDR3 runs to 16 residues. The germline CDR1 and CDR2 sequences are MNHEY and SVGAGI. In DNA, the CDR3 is TGTGCCAGCAGTTACTCGATGCAGACTGCGCTACACGAGCAGTACGTC. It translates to CASSYSMQTALHEQYV.